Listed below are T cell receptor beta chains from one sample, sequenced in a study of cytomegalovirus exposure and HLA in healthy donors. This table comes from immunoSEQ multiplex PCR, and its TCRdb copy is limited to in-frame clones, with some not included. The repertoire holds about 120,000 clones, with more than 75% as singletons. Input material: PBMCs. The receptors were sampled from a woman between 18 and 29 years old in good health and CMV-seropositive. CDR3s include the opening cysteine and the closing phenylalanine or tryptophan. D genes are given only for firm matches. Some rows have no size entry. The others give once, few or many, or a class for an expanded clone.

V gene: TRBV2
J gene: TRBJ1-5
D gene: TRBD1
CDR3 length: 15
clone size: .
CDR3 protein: CASSEQGAWNQPQHF
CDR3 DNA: TGTGCCAGCAGTGAACAGGGGGCCTGGAATCAGCCCCAGCATTTT

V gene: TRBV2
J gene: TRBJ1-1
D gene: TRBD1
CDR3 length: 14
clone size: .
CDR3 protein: CASRAGTVGTEAFF
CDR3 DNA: TGTGCCAGCAGGGCCGGGACAGTCGGCACTGAAGCTTTCTTT

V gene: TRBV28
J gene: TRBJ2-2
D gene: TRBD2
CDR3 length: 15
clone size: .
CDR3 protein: CASSLAGEINRELFF
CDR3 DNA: TGTGCCAGCAGTCTAGCGGGAGAGATTAACCGGGAGCTGTTTTTT

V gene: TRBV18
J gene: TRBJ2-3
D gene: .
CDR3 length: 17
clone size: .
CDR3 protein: CASSPQLRTQRADTQYF
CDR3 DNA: TGTGCCAGCTCACCGCAACTTAGGACGCAGAGGGCAGATACGCAGTATTTT

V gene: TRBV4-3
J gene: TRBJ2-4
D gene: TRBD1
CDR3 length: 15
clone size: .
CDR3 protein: CASSRRTGRENIQYF
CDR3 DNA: TGCGCCAGCAGCCGGCGGACAGGGCGGGAAAACATTCAGTACTTC

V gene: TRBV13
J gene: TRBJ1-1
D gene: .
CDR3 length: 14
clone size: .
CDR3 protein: CASSSLLAGSEAFF
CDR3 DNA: TGTGCCAGCAGTTCCCTCCTTGCCGGGAGCGAAGCTTTCTTT

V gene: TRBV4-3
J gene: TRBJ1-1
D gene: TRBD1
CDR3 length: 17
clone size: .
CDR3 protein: CASSPREDRVWDTEAFF
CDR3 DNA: TGCGCCAGCAGCCCCCGGGAGGACAGGGTGTGGGACACTGAAGCTTTCTTT

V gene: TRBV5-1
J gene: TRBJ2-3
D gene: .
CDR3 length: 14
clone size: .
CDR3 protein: CASSPPQGTDTQYF
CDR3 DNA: TGCGCCAGCAGCCCTCCTCAGGGGACAGATACGCAGTATTTT

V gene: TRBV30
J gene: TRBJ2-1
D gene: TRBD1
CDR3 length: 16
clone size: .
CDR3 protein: CAWSRRTGSSYNEQFF
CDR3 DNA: TGTGCCTGGAGTCGACGGACAGGGAGCTCCTACAATGAGCAGTTCTTC

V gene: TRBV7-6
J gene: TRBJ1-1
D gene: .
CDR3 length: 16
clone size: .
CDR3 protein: CASSPRHYRVSTEAFF
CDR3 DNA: TGTGCCAGCAGCCCGAGACATTACAGGGTTAGCACTGAAGCTTTCTTT

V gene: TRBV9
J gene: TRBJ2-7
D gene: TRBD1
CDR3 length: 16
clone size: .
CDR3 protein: CASSPRTGALLSEQYF
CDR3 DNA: TGTGCCAGCAGCCCTCGGACAGGGGCATTGTTAAGCGAGCAGTACTTC

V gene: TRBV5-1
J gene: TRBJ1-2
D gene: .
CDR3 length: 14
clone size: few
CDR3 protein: CASSLGILGGGYTF
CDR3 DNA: TGCGCCAGCAGCTTGGGCATCCTCGGAGGTGGCTACACCTTC

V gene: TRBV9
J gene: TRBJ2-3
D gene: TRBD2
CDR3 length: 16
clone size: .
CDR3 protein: CASSPRLAGTTDTQYF
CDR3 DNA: TGTGCCAGCAGCCCCCGGCTAGCGGGCACCACAGATACGCAGTATTTT

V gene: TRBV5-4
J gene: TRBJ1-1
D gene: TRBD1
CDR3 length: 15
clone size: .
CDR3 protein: CASSPGTGTNTEAFF
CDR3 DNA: TGTGCCAGCAGCCCGGGGACAGGAACGAACACTGAAGCTTTCTTT

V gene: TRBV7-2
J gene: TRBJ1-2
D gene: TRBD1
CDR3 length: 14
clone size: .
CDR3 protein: CASSSRTGGYGYTF
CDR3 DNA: TGTGCCAGCAGCTCTAGGACAGGGGGCTATGGCTACACCTTC

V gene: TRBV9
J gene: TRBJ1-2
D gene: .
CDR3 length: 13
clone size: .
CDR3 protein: CASTSGFPHSYTF
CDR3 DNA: TGTGCCAGCACCAGCGGGTTTCCTCACAGCTACACCTTC

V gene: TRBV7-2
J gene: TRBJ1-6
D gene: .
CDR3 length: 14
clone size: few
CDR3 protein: CASSLGTSRSPLHF
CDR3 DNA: TGTGCCAGCAGCTTAGGCACGTCGCGTTCACCCCTCCACTTT

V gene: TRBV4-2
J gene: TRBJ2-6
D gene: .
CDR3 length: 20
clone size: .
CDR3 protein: CASSQDWTVGAGGGANVLTF
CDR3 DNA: TGTGCCAGCAGCCAAGATTGGACTGTTGGCGCCGGCGGGGGGGCCAACGTCCTGACTTTC

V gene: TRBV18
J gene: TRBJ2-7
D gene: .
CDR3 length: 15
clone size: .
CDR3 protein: CASSPPGQNGYEQYF
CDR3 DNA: TGTGCCAGCTCACCACCGGGCCAAAACGGCTACGAGCAGTACTTC

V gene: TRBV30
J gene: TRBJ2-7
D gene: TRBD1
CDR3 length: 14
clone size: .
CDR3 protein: CAWSADRNRYEQYF
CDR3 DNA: TGTGCCTGGAGTGCGGACAGGAATCGCTACGAGCAGTACTTC

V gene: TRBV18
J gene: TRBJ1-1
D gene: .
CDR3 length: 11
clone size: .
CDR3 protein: CASSGGTEAFF
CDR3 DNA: TGTGCCAGCTCCGGCGGCACTGAAGCTTTCTTT

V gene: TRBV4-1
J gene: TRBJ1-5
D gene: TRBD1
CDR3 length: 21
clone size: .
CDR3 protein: CASSQVPQTGDVRRSNQPQHF
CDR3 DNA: TGCGCCAGCAGCCAAGTTCCCCAGACAGGGGACGTACGTCGTAGCAATCAGCCCCAGCATTTT

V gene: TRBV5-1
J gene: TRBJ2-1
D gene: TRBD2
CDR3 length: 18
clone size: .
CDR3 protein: CASSSGTSGAFSYNEQFF
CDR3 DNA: TGCGCCAGCAGCTCTGGGACTAGCGGGGCCTTCTCCTACAATGAGCAGTTCTTC

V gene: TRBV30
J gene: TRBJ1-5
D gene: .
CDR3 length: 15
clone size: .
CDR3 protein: CAWKGRGNLNQPQHF
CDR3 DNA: TGTGCCTGGAAAGGGAGAGGAAATCTTAATCAGCCCCAGCATTTT

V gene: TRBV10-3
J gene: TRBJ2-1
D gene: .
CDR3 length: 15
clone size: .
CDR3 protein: CATLPDSSSYNEQFF
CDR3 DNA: TGTGCCACGCTGCCGGACTCGAGCTCCTACAATGAGCAGTTCTTC

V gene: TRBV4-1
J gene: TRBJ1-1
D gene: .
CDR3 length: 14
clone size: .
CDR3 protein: CASRKSGVNTEAFF
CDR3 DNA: TGCGCCAGCAGAAAGTCAGGGGTGAACACTGAAGCTTTCTTT

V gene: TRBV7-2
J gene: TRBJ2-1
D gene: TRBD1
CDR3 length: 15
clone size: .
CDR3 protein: CASSFRTGAPNEQFF
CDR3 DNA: TGTGCCAGCAGCTTTCGGACAGGGGCCCCCAATGAGCAGTTCTTC

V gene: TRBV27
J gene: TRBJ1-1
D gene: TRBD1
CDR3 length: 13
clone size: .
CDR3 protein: CASSAPGGFEAFF
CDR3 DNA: TGTGCCAGCAGCGCACCAGGGGGTTTTGAAGCTTTCTTT

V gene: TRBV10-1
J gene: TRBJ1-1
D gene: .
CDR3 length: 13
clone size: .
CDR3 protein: CASQNTLNTEAFF
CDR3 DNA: TGCGCCAGCCAAAATACACTGAACACTGAAGCTTTCTTT

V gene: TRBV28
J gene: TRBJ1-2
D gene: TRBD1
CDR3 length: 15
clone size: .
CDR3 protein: CASRTSGGAAYGYTF
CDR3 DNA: TGTGCCAGCAGAACCTCAGGGGGCGCGGCCTATGGCTACACCTTC

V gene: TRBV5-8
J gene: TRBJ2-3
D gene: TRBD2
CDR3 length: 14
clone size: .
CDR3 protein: CASSLGLAIDTQYF
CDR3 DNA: TGTGCCAGCAGCTTGGGACTAGCGATAGATACGCAGTATTTT

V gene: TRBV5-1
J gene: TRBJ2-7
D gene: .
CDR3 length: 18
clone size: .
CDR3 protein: CASSLGVLSVPSTYEQYF
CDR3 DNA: TGCGCCAGCAGCTTGGGGGTATTGAGCGTTCCCTCTACTTACGAGCAGTACTTC

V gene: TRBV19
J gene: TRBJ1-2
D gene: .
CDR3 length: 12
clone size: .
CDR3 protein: CASTRRADGYTF
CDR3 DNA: TGTGCCAGTACCCGCAGGGCGGATGGCTACACCTTC

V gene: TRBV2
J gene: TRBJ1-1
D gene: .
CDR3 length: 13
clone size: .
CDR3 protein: CASSIRVERGAFF
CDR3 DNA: TGTGCCAGCAGCATAAGGGTGGAACGGGGAGCTTTCTTT

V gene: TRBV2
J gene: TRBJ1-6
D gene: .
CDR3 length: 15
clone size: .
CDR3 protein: CASRMGHSYNSPLHF
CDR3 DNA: TGTGCCAGCAGAATGGGGCACTCCTATAATTCACCCCTCCACTTT

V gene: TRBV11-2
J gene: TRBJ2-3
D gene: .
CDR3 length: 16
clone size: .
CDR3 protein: CASSPFVRGRSNTQYF
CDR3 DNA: TGTGCCAGCAGCCCCTTCGTGAGAGGGAGAAGTAATACGCAGTATTTT

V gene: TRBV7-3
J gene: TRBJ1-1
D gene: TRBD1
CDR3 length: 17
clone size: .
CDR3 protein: CASSRTGVGVKNTEAFF
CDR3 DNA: TGTGCCAGCAGCAGGACAGGGGTTGGGGTTAAGAACACTGAAGCTTTCTTT

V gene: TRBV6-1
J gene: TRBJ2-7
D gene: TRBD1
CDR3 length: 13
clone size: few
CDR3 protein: CASNRQGNYEQYF
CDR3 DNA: TGTGCCAGCAATAGACAGGGTAACTACGAGCAGTACTTC

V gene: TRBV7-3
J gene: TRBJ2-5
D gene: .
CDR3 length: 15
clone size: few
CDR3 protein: CASSLWIAHLETQYF
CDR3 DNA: TGTGCCAGCAGCTTATGGATAGCCCACTTGGAGACCCAGTACTTC

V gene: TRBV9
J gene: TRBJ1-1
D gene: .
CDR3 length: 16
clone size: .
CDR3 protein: CASSPNPSGVNTEAFF
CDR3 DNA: TGTGCCAGCAGCCCCAACCCTTCGGGGGTGAACACTGAAGCTTTCTTT

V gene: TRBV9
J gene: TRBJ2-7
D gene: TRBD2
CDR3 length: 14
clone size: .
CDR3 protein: CASSHGGGYYEQYF
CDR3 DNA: TGTGCCAGCAGCCATGGCGGGGGTTACTACGAGCAGTACTTC

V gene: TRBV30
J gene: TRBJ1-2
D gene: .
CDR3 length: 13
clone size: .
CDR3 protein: CAWSVGGIYGYTF
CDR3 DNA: TGTGCCTGGAGTGTAGGAGGGATCTACGGCTACACCTTC

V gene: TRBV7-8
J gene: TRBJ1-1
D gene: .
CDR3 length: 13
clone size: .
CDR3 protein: CASSVTVNTEAFF
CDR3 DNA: TGTGCCAGCAGCGTTACAGTGAACACTGAAGCTTTCTTT

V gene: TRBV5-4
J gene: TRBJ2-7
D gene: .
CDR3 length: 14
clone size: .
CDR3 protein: CASSLRGISGEQYF
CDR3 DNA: TGTGCCAGCAGCTTGCGGGGGATTTCAGGAGAGCAGTACTTC

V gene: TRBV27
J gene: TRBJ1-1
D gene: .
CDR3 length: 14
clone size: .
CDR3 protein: CASSRSSGYTEAFF
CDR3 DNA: TGTGCCAGCAGCAGGTCCTCGGGGTACACTGAAGCTTTCTTT

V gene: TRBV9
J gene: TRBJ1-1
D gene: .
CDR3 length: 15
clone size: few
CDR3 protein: CASSVGGGVPTEAFF
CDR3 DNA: TGTGCCAGCAGCGTAGGGGGAGGGGTGCCCACTGAAGCTTTCTTT

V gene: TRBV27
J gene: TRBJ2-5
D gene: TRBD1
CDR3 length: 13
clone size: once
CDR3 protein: CASSRDRGKTQYF
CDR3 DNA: TGTGCCAGCAGCCGGGACAGGGGGAAGACCCAGTACTTC

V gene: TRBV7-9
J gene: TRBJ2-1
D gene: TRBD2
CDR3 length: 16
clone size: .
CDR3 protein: CASRATSGGFYNEQFF
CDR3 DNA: TGTGCCAGCAGGGCCACTAGCGGGGGGTTCTACAATGAGCAGTTCTTC

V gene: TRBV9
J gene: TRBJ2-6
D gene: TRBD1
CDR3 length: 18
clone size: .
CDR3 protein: CASSGDRGRGTGANVLTF
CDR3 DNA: TGTGCCAGCAGCGGAGACAGGGGGCGCGGTACTGGGGCCAACGTCCTGACTTTC